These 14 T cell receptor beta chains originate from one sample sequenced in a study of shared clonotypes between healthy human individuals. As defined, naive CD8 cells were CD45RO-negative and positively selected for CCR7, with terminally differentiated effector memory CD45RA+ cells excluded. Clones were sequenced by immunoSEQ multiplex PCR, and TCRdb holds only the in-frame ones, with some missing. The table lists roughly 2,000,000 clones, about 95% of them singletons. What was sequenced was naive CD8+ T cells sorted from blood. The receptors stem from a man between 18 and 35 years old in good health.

CDR3 in amino acids: CASSLGLAGGAGETQYF. CDR3 sequence (DNA): TGTGCCAGCAGCCTGGGACTAGCGGGAGGGGCGGGTGAGACCCAGTACTTC. V is TRBV5-4 and J is TRBJ2-5, with 16 bases fitting TRBD2. V was clipped by 4 bases and J by 5 bases; unmatched bases: 8. The CDR3 loop spans 17 amino acids. Germline assignment: CDR1 SGHNT and CDR2 YYREEE (reference sequence).

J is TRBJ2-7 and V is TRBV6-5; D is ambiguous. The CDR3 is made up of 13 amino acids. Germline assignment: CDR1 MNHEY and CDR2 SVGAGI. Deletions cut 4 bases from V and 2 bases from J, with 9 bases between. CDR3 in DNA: TGTGCCAGCAGTTCCGGACGTACCTACGAGCAGTACTTC. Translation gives CASSSGRTYEQYF.

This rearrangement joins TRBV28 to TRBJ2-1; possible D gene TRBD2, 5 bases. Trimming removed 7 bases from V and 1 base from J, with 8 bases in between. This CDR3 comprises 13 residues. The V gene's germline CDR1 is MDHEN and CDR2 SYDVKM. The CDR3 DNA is TGTGCCAGCAACCCGGGGTCCTACAATGAGCAGTTCTTC. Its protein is CASNPGSYNEQFF.

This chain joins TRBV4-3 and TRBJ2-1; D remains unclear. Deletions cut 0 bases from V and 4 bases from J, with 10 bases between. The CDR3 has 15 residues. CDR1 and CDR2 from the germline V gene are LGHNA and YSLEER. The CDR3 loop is CASSQETNWYNEQFF. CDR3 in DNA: TGCGCCAGCAGCCAAGAAACTAACTGGTACAATGAGCAGTTCTTC.

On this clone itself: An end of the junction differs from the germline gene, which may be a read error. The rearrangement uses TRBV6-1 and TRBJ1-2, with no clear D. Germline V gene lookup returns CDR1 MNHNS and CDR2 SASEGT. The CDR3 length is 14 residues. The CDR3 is CASREGFRDYGYTF. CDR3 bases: TGTGCCAGCAGGGAAGGGTTTAGGGACTATGGCTACACCTTC.

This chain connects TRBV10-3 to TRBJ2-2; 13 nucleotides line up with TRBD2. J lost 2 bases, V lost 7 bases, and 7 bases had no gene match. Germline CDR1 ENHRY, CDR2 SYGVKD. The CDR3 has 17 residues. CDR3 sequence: CAITRTSGGLNTGELFF. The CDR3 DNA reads TGTGCCATCACTCGGACTAGCGGGGGCCTAAACACCGGGGAGCTGTTTTTT.

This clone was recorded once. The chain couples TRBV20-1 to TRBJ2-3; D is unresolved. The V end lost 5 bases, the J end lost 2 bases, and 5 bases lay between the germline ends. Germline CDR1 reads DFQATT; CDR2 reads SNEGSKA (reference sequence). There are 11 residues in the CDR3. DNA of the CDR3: TGCAGTGCTCCGAACACAGATACGCAGTATTTT. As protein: CSAPNTDTQYF.

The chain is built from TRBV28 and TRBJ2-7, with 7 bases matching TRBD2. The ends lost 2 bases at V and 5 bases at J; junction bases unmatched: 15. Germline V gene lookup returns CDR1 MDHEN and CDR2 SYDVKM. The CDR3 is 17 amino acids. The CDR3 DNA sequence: TGTGCCAGCAGTTTAGCGCCCGGAAACAGCGGGGAGGACGAGCAGTACTTC. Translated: CASSLAPGNSGEDEQYF.

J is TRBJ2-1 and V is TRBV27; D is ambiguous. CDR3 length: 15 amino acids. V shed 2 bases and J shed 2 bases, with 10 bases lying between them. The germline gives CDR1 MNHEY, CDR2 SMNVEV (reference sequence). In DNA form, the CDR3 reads TGTGCCAGCAGTTTACTGGGGTGGCCCTACAATGAGCAGTTCTTC. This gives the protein CASSLLGWPYNEQFF.

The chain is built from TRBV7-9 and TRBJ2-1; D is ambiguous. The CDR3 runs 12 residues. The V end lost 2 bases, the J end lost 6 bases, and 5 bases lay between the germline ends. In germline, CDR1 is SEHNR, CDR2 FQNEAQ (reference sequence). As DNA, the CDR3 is TGTGCCAGCAGCTTATACCGCAATGAGCAGTTCTTC. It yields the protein CASSLYRNEQFF.

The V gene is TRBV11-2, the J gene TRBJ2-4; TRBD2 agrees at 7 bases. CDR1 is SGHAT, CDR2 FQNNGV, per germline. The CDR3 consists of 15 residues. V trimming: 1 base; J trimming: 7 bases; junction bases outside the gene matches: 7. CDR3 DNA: TGTGCCAGCAGCTTAGGGGGAGGGCAGTACAACATTCAGTACTTC. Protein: CASSLGGGQYNIQYF. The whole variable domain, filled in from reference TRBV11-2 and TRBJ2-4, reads EAGVAQSPRYKIIEKRQSVAFWCNPISGHATLYWYQQILGQGPKLLIQFQNNGVVDDSQLPKDRFSAERLKGVDSTLKIQPAKLEDSAVYLCASSLGGGQYNIQYFGAGTRLSVL.

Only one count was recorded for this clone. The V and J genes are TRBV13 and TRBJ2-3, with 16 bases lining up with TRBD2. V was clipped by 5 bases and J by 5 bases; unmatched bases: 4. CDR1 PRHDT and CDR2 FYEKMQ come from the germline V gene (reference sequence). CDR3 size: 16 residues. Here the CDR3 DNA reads TGTGCCAGCAGCCCGGGGACTAGCGGGAGGGAAGATACGCAGTATTTT. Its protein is CASSPGTSGREDTQYF.

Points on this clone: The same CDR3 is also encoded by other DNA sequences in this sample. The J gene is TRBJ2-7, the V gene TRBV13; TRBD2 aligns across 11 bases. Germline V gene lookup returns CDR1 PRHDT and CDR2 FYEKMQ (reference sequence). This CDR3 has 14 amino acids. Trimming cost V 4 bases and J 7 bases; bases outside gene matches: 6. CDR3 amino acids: CASSSGTSGYEQYF. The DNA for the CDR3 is TGTGCCAGCAGCTCCGGGACTAGCGGCTATGAGCAGTACTTC. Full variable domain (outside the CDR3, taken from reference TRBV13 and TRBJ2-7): AAGVIQSPRHLIKEKRETATLKCYPIPRHDTVYWYQQGPGQDPQFLISFYEKMQSDKGSIPDRFSAQQFSDYHSELNMSSLELGDSALYFCASSSGTSGYEQYFGPGTRLTVT.

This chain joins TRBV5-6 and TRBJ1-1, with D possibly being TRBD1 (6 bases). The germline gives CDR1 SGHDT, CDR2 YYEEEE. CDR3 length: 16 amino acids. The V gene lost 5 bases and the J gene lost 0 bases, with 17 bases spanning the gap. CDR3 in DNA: TGTGCCAGCAGGACCGGGACAAGGGAATTGAACACTGAAGCTTTCTTT. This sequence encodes CASRTGTRELNTEAFF.